This T cell receptor (beta chain) was obtained from a study of blood T cell repertoires in COVID-19. Looking at the study overall: The United States, Italy and Spain supplied acute and convalescent COVID-19 samples. PBMCs, B-cell-depleted T cells, or T cells were the source of the cDNA or gDNA that made up the material.

Study processing details: Reference gene primer amplification yielded estimated nucleated cell counts. TCRdb keeps only in-frame clones here, not all; method: immunoSEQ multiplex PCR. D and trimming come from the DNA, and the V and J calls and clone size come from that table. The sample contains 120,000 or so clones, about 88% of which appear only once. This TCR derives from a woman older than 75 with acute or convalescent COVID-19. The sample comprised peripheral blood.

Written as DNA, the CDR3 is TGTGCCAGCAGCTTAGCAACAGGGGCTGAAAAACTGTTTTTT. It translates to CASSLATGAEKLFF. The chain has TRBV11-2 and TRBJ1-4; 7 bases are shared with TRBD1. CDR3 size: 14 residues. With 1 base clipped from V and 7 bases from J, the junction kept 3 bases outside the gene matches. CDR1 SGHAT and CDR2 FQNNGV come from the germline V gene.